The rows below give T cell receptor beta chains drawn from one sample of a study of cytomegalovirus exposure and HLA in healthy donors. Measured with immunoSEQ multiplex PCR; TCRdb has only the in-frame clones, and not every one. The sample shows about 98,000 clones, around 80% of them seen only once. Input material: PBMCs. Receptors originate from a human donor in good health. CDR3s include the opening cysteine and the closing phenylalanine or tryptophan. The order of the fields is clone size, J gene, V gene, CDR3 length, D gene, CDR3 DNA, CDR3 protein. The D gene is left open where the match is weak. Rows give clone size only sometimes, using once, few, many, or a class for an expanded clone.

NA TRBJ2-7 TRBV10-1 15 TRBD1 TGCGCCAGCAGTGATCCGGGACAGGGGGCCGACGAGCAGTACTTC CASSDPGQGADEQYF
NA TRBJ2-2 TRBV5-1 15 TRBD2 TGCGCCAGCACCATAGGCGGGAGGGACACCGGGGAGCTGTTTTTT CASTIGGRDTGELFF
NA TRBJ1-5 TRBV18 15 NA TGTGCCAGCTCACCAGAGAGGCAGGGGAATCAGCCCCAGCATTTT CASSPERQGNQPQHF
NA TRBJ2-2 TRBV10-2 17 NA TGCGCCAGCGGGGCAGCCCAGCTTCTATCGAACACCGGGGAGCTGTTTTTT CASGAAQLLSNTGELFF
once TRBJ2-1 TRBV10-3 18 TRBD2 TGTGCCATCAGTGAGTCGGGATTAGCGGGGAGCTCCTACAATGAGCAGTTCTTC CAISESGLAGSSYNEQFF
NA TRBJ1-2 TRBV6-5 15 TRBD1 TGTGCCAGCAGTTACCGGGACAGGGGACGGCATGGCTACACCTTC CASSYRDRGRHGYTF
NA TRBJ2-5 TRBV19 14 NA TGTGCCAGTAGTTCCCCGACCCAGACAGGGACCCAGTACTTC CASSSPTQTGTQYF
NA TRBJ1-1 TRBV29-1 11 NA TGCAGCGCGCCCGGGGGGGGTGAAGCTTTCTTT CSAPGGGEAFF
NA TRBJ1-6 TRBV27 13 TRBD1 TGTGCCTCGTCCGGGACAGGGAATTCACCCCTCCACTTT CASSGTGNSPLHF
NA TRBJ1-2 TRBV5-5 13 NA TGTGCCAGCAGCTTGAGACAGTCTTATGGCTACACCTTC CASSLRQSYGYTF
NA TRBJ1-1 TRBV7-2 12 NA TGTGCCAGCAGCTATATCAACACTGAAGCTTTCTTT CASSYINTEAFF
NA TRBJ2-1 TRBV2 15 NA TGTGCCAGCAGTGGGGGCTGGAGCTCCTACAATGAGCAGTTCTTC CASSGGWSSYNEQFF
NA TRBJ1-1 TRBV6-1 13 TRBD1 TGTGCCAGCAGTCGGACAGGGGACACTGAAGCTTTCTTT CASSRTGDTEAFF
once TRBJ2-1 TRBV10-2 14 TRBD2 TGCGCCAGCAGCCGGACTAGCGGGAGGGGTGAGCAGTTCTTC CASSRTSGRGEQFF
NA TRBJ2-1 TRBV9 15 NA TGTGCCAGCAGCGTTAGCGGAACGTTCTACAATGAGCAGTTCTTC CASSVSGTFYNEQFF
NA TRBJ1-2 TRBV19 14 TRBD1 TGTGCCAGTAGTGTTGGACAGGCCTCTCGTGGCTACACCTTC CASSVGQASRGYTF
NA TRBJ1-2 TRBV5-1 13 NA TGCGCCAGCAGCCCGGACAGCCACTATGGCTACACCTTC CASSPDSHYGYTF
NA TRBJ1-1 TRBV6-5 13 NA TGTGCCAGCAGTCCCCCGGCGGTATCTGAAGCTTTCTTT CASSPPAVSEAFF
NA TRBJ2-2 TRBV11-2 10 NA TGTGCCATCTCCCCCGGGGAGCTGTTTTTT CAISPGELFF
NA TRBJ2-7 TRBV7-8 13 TRBD1 TGTGCCAGCAGCAGACAGGGGCCCTACGAGCAGTACTTC CASSRQGPYEQYF
NA TRBJ2-7 TRBV2 16 NA TGTGCCAGCAGCCGATCGGACCGAGGGAGCTCCTACGAGCAGTACTTC CASSRSDRGSSYEQYF
once TRBJ1-5 TRBV10-3 14 NA TGTGCCATCCGTAGCAGGGAGGGCAATCAGCCCCAGCATTTT CAIRSREGNQPQHF
NA TRBJ1-2 TRBV5-1 13 NA TGCGCCAGCAGCTCGGGAGGGTCGTATGGCTACACCTTC CASSSGGSYGYTF
NA TRBJ2-1 TRBV5-1 15 TRBD2 TGCGCCAGCAGCTTGGGTAGCGGGGGGCGCGGTGAGCAGTTCTTC CASSLGSGGRGEQFF
NA TRBJ2-2 TRBV5-1 14 TRBD2 TGCGCCAGCAGCCGGACTAGCGCGGGCGGGGAGCTGTTTTTT CASSRTSAGGELFF
NA TRBJ1-2 TRBV6-1 17 NA TGTGCCAGCAGTGTTTTGAGACAGGCCTCGACTTCCTATGGCTACACCTTC CASSVLRQASTSYGYTF
once TRBJ1-2 TRBV5-6 14 TRBD1 TGTGCCAGCAGCGCAGGGGGCGTAGGCTATGGCTACACCTTC CASSAGGVGYGYTF
NA TRBJ1-5 TRBV19 20 NA TGTGCCAGTAGTATTTTGTCAGGGGCCTCAAGGGCGGTGAGCAATCAGCCCCAGCATTTT CASSILSGASRAVSNQPQHF
NA TRBJ2-2 TRBV5-1 18 TRBD1 TGCGCCAGCAGCTTGGCCCCACCGGGACAGGGCTTCACCGGGGAGCTGTTTTTT CASSLAPPGQGFTGELFF
NA TRBJ2-5 TRBV7-6 13 NA TGTGCCAGCAGCTTAGCTATCCAAGAGACCCAGTACTTC CASSLAIQETQYF
few TRBJ2-3 TRBV5-1 16 TRBD2 TGCGCCAGCAGCTTGGGCTCTAGCGGATTCACAGATACGCAGTATTTT CASSLGSSGFTDTQYF
NA TRBJ2-1 TRBV7-2 13 NA TGTGCCAGCAGCTTAGATCGAGTCCGCCAACAGTTCTTC CASSLDRVRQQFF
NA TRBJ2-7 TRBV10-3 15 TRBD1 TGTGCCATCAGGGGAGGACAGGGGGTGCTCTACGAGCAGTACTTC CAIRGGQGVLYEQYF
NA TRBJ1-2 TRBV5-6 13 TRBD1 TGTGCCAGCAGCTCTACAGGGGGCGGTGGCTACACCTTC CASSSTGGGGYTF
NA TRBJ1-3 TRBV11-2 14 NA TGTGCCAGCAGCCGCGACACCTCTGGAAACACCATATATTTT CASSRDTSGNTIYF
NA TRBJ2-2 TRBV5-5 17 TRBD1 TGTGCCAGCAGTTCCGGGACAGGGGCCTCTCGATCCGGGGAGCTGTTTTTT CASSSGTGASRSGELFF
NA TRBJ1-2 TRBV7-9 13 TRBD1 TGTGCCAGCAGCTTATCAGGGGGCTGTGGCTACACCTTC CASSLSGGCGYTF
NA TRBJ1-1 TRBV19 17 NA TGTGCCAGTAGTACTAGACGGCTAATGATGTTGGGCACTGAAGCTTTCTTT CASSTRRLMMLGTEAFF
NA TRBJ1-2 TRBV19 14 TRBD1 TGTGCCAGTAGTGTGGGGGACAGGGAACATGGCTACACCTTC CASSVGDREHGYTF
NA TRBJ1-4 TRBV13 15 NA TGTGCCAGCAGCGCCCCGGACAGAGTTAATGAAAAACTGTTTTTT CASSAPDRVNEKLFF
NA TRBJ1-1 TRBV4-1 17 NA TGCGCCAGCAGCCAAGACCCCACAGGTGCTATGAACACTGAAGCTTTCTTT CASSQDPTGAMNTEAFF
NA TRBJ2-1 TRBV6-5 13 NA TGTGCCAGCACAATTAAAGCCGGGTATGAGCAGTTCTTC CASTIKAGYEQFF
NA TRBJ2-1 TRBV7-9 12 NA TGTGCCAGCAGCGACCCCGGGGGTGAGCAGTTCTTC CASSDPGGEQFF
NA TRBJ2-3 TRBV6-5 14 TRBD1 TGTGCCAGCAGGGACAGGCGAAGCACAGATACGCAGTATTTT CASRDRRSTDTQYF